These 9 T cell receptor beta chains share one sample of origin, sequenced in a study of T cell responses to AZD1222 COVID-19 vaccine. The method was immunoSEQ multiplex PCR; TCRdb's version includes in-frame clones alone and lacks a portion of them. The table includes under 90,000 clones, approximately 83% detected once. The sequences come from peripheral blood, collected 28 days after the second AZD1222 dose. These receptors were collected from an adult who received the AZD1222 COVID-19 vaccine.

On this clone itself: Distinct nucleotide sequences in the sample also encode this CDR3. The DNA for the CDR3 is TGCAGCGTTGGTGATGGCTACACCTTC. Its translation: CSVGDGYTF. The chain uses TRBV29-1 and TRBJ1-2; no clear D. Between the trimmed V and J ends, which lost 4 bases and 6 bases, there was a span of 3 bases. This CDR3 contains 9 residues. CDR1 and CDR2 (germline): SQVTM, ANQGSEA.

In nucleotides, the CDR3 is TGTGCCAGCAGCCCGGTGGGGGCCGGGAGGGAAAAACTGTTTTTT. Translated, it gives CASSPVGAGREKLFF. The chain combines TRBV5-6 with TRBJ1-4; D is possibly TRBD1 (6 bases). V gave up 4 bases and J gave up 8 bases, with 18 bases separating them. This CDR3 region has 15 residues. The germline CDR1 and CDR2 sequences are SGHDT and YYEEEE.

The chain is built from TRBV28 and TRBJ1-1; D not resolved. Trimming took off 6 bases at V and 1 base at J, with 15 bases between the two ends. The CDR3 has 15 residues. The germline gives CDR1 MDHEN, CDR2 SYDVKM. The CDR3 sequence: CASSLDGLSNTEAFF. CDR3 sequence (DNA): TGTGCCAGCAGCCTCGACGGACTTTCGAACACTGAAGCTTTCTTT.

V is TRBV19 and J is TRBJ2-7; 8 bases are shared with TRBD2. The CDR3 length is 15 residues. The ends lost 7 bases at V and 2 bases at J; junction bases unmatched: 10. CDR1 is LNHDA and CDR2 is SQIVND in the germline V gene (reference sequence). The CDR3 DNA sequence: TGTGCCAGTAACTCACCGGGACTAGTCCCCTACGAGCAGTACTTC. This gives the protein CASNSPGLVPYEQYF.

This clone has only a few counts. This chain uses TRBV5-1 with TRBJ1-1, with a weak D call TRBD1 (5 bases). The germline CDR1 and CDR2 sequences are SGHRS and YFSETQ. The germline V and J ends were trimmed by 0 bases and 0 bases, with 12 bases remaining between them. There are 16 residues in the CDR3. Here the CDR3 reads CASSLGGTRMNTEAFF. The CDR3 region has the DNA TGCGCCAGCAGCTTGGGGGGGACGCGGATGAACACTGAAGCTTTCTTT.

The chain employs TRBV6-6 and TRBJ1-2, with TRBD1 identical over 7 bases. J was trimmed by 8 bases and V by 3 bases; bases with no gene match: 9. The CDR3 loop spans 14 amino acids. CDR1 and CDR2 from the germline V gene are MNHNY and SVGAGI (reference sequence). CDR3 sequence: CASSYSTGYGGYTF. The CDR3 DNA reads TGTGCCAGCAGTTATTCGACAGGGTATGGCGGCTACACCTTC.

The gene calls are TRBV6-5 and TRBJ2-5, with TRBD1 matching over 8 bases. CDR3 size: 15 residues. The V gene end was trimmed by 7 bases and the J gene end by 5 bases; junction bases not matched to a gene: 12. Germline V gene lookup returns CDR1 MNHEY and CDR2 SVGAGI. CDR3 nucleotides: TGTGCCAGCACCCTGACAGGGGTAAGGGGGGAGACCCAGTACTTC. It is translated as CASTLTGVRGETQYF.

As regards this clone: The same CDR3 arises from other DNA sequences in this sample as well. The chain carries TRBV28 and TRBJ1-2; tentative D call: TRBD1 (5 bases). This CDR3 is built from 14 residues. Looked up from germline, CDR1 is MDHEN and CDR2 is SYDVKM. V shed 4 bases and J shed 0 bases, with 9 bases lying between them. The CDR3 DNA sequence: TGTGCCAGCAGTTCGGGGGGGGCTAACTATGGCTACACCTTC. This sequence encodes CASSSGGANYGYTF.

The chain carries TRBV25-1 and TRBJ2-5, with 9 bases fitting TRBD1. Germline CDR1 is MGHDK and CDR2 is SYGVNS. CDR3 length: 14 residues. The junction had 2 bases not matched to a gene; V was cut back by 2 bases and J by 4 bases. Here the CDR3 reads CASSEGGQGETQYF. The CDR3, as DNA: TGTGCCAGCAGTGAAGGGGGACAGGGAGAGACCCAGTACTTC.